Below, 21 T cell receptor beta chains from the same sample are listed, as sequenced in a study of PD-L1 blockade in urothelial cancer. Time point meaning: pretreatment peripheral blood. The data were produced by immunoSEQ multiplex PCR, yet TCRdb's version contains in-frame clones alone and is incomplete. The profile shows around 100,000 clones, roughly 87% of them singletons. The source was PBMCs, collected around atezolizumab (anti-PD-L1) treatment. The receptor set was obtained from a man aged 55 to 69 with urothelial cancer.

The CDR3 region has the DNA TGTGCCAGCAGGGCACAGGGGGCGGATGGCTACACCTTC. Its protein product is CASRAQGADGYTF. This rearrangement joins TRBV6-4 to TRBJ1-2, with TRBD1 identical over 9 bases. Looked up from germline, CDR1 is MRHNA and CDR2 is SNTAGT. This CDR3 has 13 amino acids. Trimming at V came to 6 bases and at J to 6 bases, leaving 5 bases not matched to a gene.

The chain recombines TRBV15 with TRBJ1-2; D not certain. This CDR3 is built from 11 residues. In germline, CDR1 is LNHNV, CDR2 YYDKDF (reference sequence). The V gene lost 8 bases and the J gene lost 6 bases, with 10 bases spanning the gap. CDR3: CATSSPDGYTF. The CDR3 DNA reads as TGTGCCACCTCCTCCCCAGATGGCTACACCTTC.

This clone is a singleton in its sample. The chain carries TRBV4-3 and TRBJ1-5; D is unresolved. V lost 2 bases to trimming and J lost 1 base, with 3 bases between them. CDR1 and CDR2 from the germline V gene are LGHNA and YSLEER. CDR3 length: 13 amino acids. The CDR3 reads CASSQSSNQPQHF. The CDR3 DNA follows: TGCGCCAGCAGCCAATCAAGCAATCAGCCCCAGCATTTT.

This chain uses TRBV5-6 with TRBJ1-1; no firm D call. Germline CDR1 is SGHDT and CDR2 is YYEEEE. V was cut by 4 bases and J by 0 bases, with 7 bases left in between. The CDR3 loop spans 13 amino acids. CDR3 region: CASSPSMNTEAFF. Written as DNA, the CDR3 is TGTGCCAGCAGCCCCAGTATGAACACTGAAGCTTTCTTT.

This clone came up once. The V call is TRBV5-1, the J call TRBJ1-2; D possibly corresponds to TRBD1 (5 bases). V lost 0 bases to trimming and J lost 2 bases, with 11 bases between them. The CDR3 loop spans 15 amino acids. CDR1 and CDR2 from the germline V gene are SGHRS and YFSETQ. The CDR3: CASSLEGGGNYGYTF. The CDR3 nucleotides read TGCGCCAGCAGCTTGGAAGGTGGGGGGAACTATGGCTACACCTTC.

The chain has TRBV7-6 and TRBJ1-1, with TRBD1 as a possible D gene (5 bases). The CDR3 runs to 16 residues. Germline V gene sequence: CDR1 SGHVS, CDR2 FNYEAQ. The V gene lost 3 bases and the J gene lost 0 bases, with 14 bases spanning the gap. This CDR3 is CASSLGGRTMNTEAFF. The CDR3 DNA reads TGTGCCAGCAGCTTGGGGGGACGGACCATGAACACTGAAGCTTTCTTT.

The CDR3 nucleotides read TGTGCCAGCAGTGAATACGGGGCGGGGGGCTCCTACAATGAGCAGTTCTTC. It translates to CASSEYGAGGSYNEQFF. The chain carries TRBV6-4 and TRBJ2-1, with 8 bases identical to TRBD2. CDR1 and CDR2 (germline): MRHNA, SNTAGT. V lost 3 bases, J lost 0 bases, and 7 bases stayed unmatched. This CDR3 has 17 amino acids.

The chain has TRBV28 and TRBJ1-4; D call uncertain. Germline CDR1 is MDHEN and CDR2 is SYDVKM. V lost 8 bases and J 8 bases, leaving 12 bases between the germline ends. CDR3 length equals 12 residues. CDR3 in DNA: TGTGCCAGCGCTTGGGAGGACGAAAAACTGTTTTTT. Translation: CASAWEDEKLFF.

This clone was detected once. The V and J genes are TRBV4-3 and TRBJ2-7, with D perhaps matching TRBD1 (5 bases). The CDR3 sequence is 16 residues long. Between the trimmed V and J ends, which lost 3 bases and 3 bases, there was a span of 18 bases. Per germline, CDR1 LGHNA and CDR2 YSLEER. The CDR3 nucleotides are TGCGCCAGCAGCCACCCGGTTCTACCAAGGGGCTACGAGCAGTACTTC. Amino acids: CASSHPVLPRGYEQYF.

This chain uses TRBV7-9 with TRBJ1-2; no clear D gene. The germline CDR1 and CDR2 sequences are SEHNR and FQNEAQ (reference sequence). The V end lost 0 bases, the J end lost 1 base, and 18 bases lay between the germline ends. CDR3 size: 18 residues. For the CDR3, the DNA is TGTGCCAGCAGCTTAGCGCTTAGTCTCGGGGTTTATAACTATGGCTACACCTTC. Translation: CASSLALSLGVYNYGYTF.

This clone was detected only once. The chain carries TRBV2 and TRBJ2-2; 10 bases fit TRBD1. With 6 bases clipped from V and 6 bases from J, the junction kept 7 bases outside the gene matches. The V gene's germline CDR1 is SNHLY and CDR2 FYNNEI. The CDR3 runs 15 residues. The CDR3 here is CASRGTGALAGELFF. Here the CDR3 DNA reads TGTGCCAGCAGGGGGACAGGGGCGCTTGCCGGGGAGCTGTTTTTT.

This chain uses TRBV7-2 with TRBJ2-5, with TRBD1 identical over 10 bases. There are 15 residues in the CDR3. Trimming removed 6 bases from V and 7 bases from J; junction bases left unmatched: 11. The germline gives CDR1 SGHTA, CDR2 FQGNSA. Written as DNA, the CDR3 is TGTGCCAGCAGTTCACTGACAGGGGGCGCAGGGACCCAGTACTTC. Residues: CASSSLTGGAGTQYF.

The V and J genes are TRBV28 and TRBJ2-3, with 9 bases that match TRBD1. CDR1 and CDR2 from the germline V gene are MDHEN and SYDVKM. The CDR3 is made up of 13 amino acids. Trimming at V came to 11 bases and at J to 9 bases, leaving 12 bases not matched to a gene. The CDR3 region has the DNA TGTGCCGTGGACAGGGGCGGCTCAGGCACGCAGTATTTT. This codes for CAVDRGGSGTQYF.

The chain uses TRBV7-9 and TRBJ2-1; 11 nucleotides agree with TRBD2. This CDR3 comprises 12 residues. The V gene's germline CDR1 is SEHNR and CDR2 FQNEAQ (reference sequence). In DNA, the CDR3 is TGTGCAAGTCGGCTAGCGGGGGGTGTGCTGTTCTTC. Translation gives CASRLAGGVLFF.

CDR3: CASGLVAGAFINEQFF. CDR3 coding DNA: TGTGCTAGTGGTTTGGTAGCGGGAGCATTTATCAATGAGCAGTTCTTC. This sequence joins TRBV12-5 and TRBJ2-1; TRBD2 agrees at 8 bases. V was clipped by 0 bases and J by 6 bases; unmatched bases: 7. In germline, CDR1 is LGHNT, CDR2 FRNRAP. This CDR3 spans 16 amino acids.

The V and J genes are TRBV5-6 and TRBJ1-2; 7 bases line up with TRBD1. The CDR3 covers 15 residues. V dropped 2 bases and J dropped 4; count of bases not matched to a gene: 8. Germline assignment: CDR1 SGHDT and CDR2 YYEEEE. CDR3 DNA: TGTGCCAGCAGCTTCGACCAGGGGGGTCTCTATGGCTACACCTTC. Amino acids: CASSFDQGGLYGYTF.

The V and J genes are TRBV6-5 and TRBJ2-1; 8 nucleotides line up with TRBD1. Germline values: CDR1 MNHEY, CDR2 SVGAGI. The CDR3 is 13 residues long. V dropped 10 bases and J dropped 4; count of bases not matched to a gene: 6. The CDR3 bases are TGTGCCACCATGACAGGGGCTTACAATGAGCAGTTCTTC. This codes for CATMTGAYNEQFF.

This chain uses TRBV5-5 with TRBJ1-2, with D hard to call. CDR1 is SGHKS and CDR2 is YYEKEE in the germline V gene (reference sequence). The CDR3 runs 15 residues. V was pared by 1 base and J by 1 base, with 11 bases between. The CDR3 loop is CASSLSGVLNYGYTF. The DNA for the CDR3 is TGTGCCAGCAGCTTGAGCGGAGTCCTTAACTATGGCTACACCTTC. Complete variable domain (other parts from reference TRBV5-5 and TRBJ1-2): DAGVTQSPTHLIKTRGQQVTLRCSPISGHKSVSWYQQVLGQGPQFIFQYYEKEERGRGNFPDRFSARQFPNYSSELNVNALLLGDSALYLCASSLSGVLNYGYTFGSGTRLTVV.

The genes are TRBV9 and TRBJ1-5; weak D call: TRBD1 (5 bases). V dropped 0 bases and J dropped 4 bases, with 17 bases sitting between them. CDR3 size: 17 residues. Per the germline V gene, CDR1 is SGDLS and CDR2 is YYNGEE. CDR3 loop: CASSVGQNSQGNQPQHF. In DNA, the CDR3 is TGTGCCAGCAGCGTAGGACAGAACAGCCAGGGAAATCAGCCCCAGCATTTT.

V is TRBV2 and J is TRBJ2-2; D may be TRBD1 (5 bases). V was cut by 7 bases and J by 1 base, with 16 bases left in between. Germline V gene sequence: CDR1 SNHLY, CDR2 FYNNEI. The CDR3 length is 16 residues. The CDR3 coding sequence is TGTGCCAGCACGGGTCAAGTGACAGAGAACACCGGGGAGCTGTTTTTT. It is translated as CASTGQVTENTGELFF.

This chain uses TRBV19 with TRBJ1-2; 9 bases are shared with TRBD1. The CDR3 covers 17 residues. The germline V gene has CDR1 LNHDA and CDR2 SQIVND (reference sequence). The V gene end was trimmed by 4 bases and the J gene end by 3 bases; junction bases not matched to a gene: 12. As DNA, the CDR3 is TGTGCCAGTAGTACCCACGGGACAGGGCGTAGAGACTATGGCTACACCTTC. Residues: CASSTHGTGRRDYGYTF.